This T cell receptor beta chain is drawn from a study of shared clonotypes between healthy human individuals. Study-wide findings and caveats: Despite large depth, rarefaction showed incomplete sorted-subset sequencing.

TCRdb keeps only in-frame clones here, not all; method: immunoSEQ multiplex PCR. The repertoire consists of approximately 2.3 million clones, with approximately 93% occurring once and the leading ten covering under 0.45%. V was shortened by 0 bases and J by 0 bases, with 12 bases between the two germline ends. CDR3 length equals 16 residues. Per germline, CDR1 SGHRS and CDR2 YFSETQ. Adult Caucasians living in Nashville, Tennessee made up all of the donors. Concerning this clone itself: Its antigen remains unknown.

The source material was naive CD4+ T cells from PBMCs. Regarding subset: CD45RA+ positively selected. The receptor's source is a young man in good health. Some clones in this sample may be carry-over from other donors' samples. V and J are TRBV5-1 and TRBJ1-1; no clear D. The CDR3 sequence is CASSLGRVLLNTEAFF. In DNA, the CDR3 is TGCGCCAGCAGCTTGGGGCGGGTTTTACTGAACACTGAAGCTTTCTTT.